This T cell receptor (beta chain) stems from a study of OX40 agonist ivuxolimab in advanced cancers. The CDR3 has 14 residues. Trimming pared 3 bases from V and 4 bases from J, leaving 12 bases between. Germline CDR1 KGHSH, CDR2 LQKENI. The assay was immunoSEQ multiplex PCR, and TCRdb's table has in-frame clones only and misses some. The sample has fewer than 35,000 clones, around 90% seen once. The specimen comprised CD4+ or CD8+ T cells sorted from blood, sampled in a trial of the OX40 agonist ivuxolimab. The genes are TRBV18 and TRBJ1-2; tentatively, D is TRBD1 (5 bases). The TCR originated in an adult with an advanced solid tumor such as melanoma, head and neck, liver or kidney cancer. The CDR3 coding sequence is TGTGCCAGCTCACCTGGGACGGTAGCCTATGGCTACACCTTC. It yields the protein CASSPGTVAYGYTF.